The sequence of this T cell receptor (beta chain) was determined in a study of blood T cell repertoires in COVID-19. Looking at the study overall: Collection of acute and convalescent COVID-19 samples took place in the United States, Italy and Spain. The cDNA or gDNA used as material had been derived from T cells, B-cell-depleted T cells, or PBMCs.

Trimming took 4 bases from V and 6 from J, leaving 15 bases between them. CDR3 length equals 13 residues. Germline CDR1 and CDR2: SQVTM and ANQGSEA. Study processing details: Reference gene primer amplification gave nucleated cell count estimates. Clones were sequenced by immunoSEQ multiplex PCR, and TCRdb holds only the in-frame ones, with some missing. V, J and clone size reflect that table, while D and trimming were determined from the DNA. Of about 120,000 clones in the sample, about 85% were seen once. The specimen was peripheral blood. The chain joins TRBV29-1 to TRBJ1-2, with D unclear. This TCR was recovered from a human donor in a cohort sampled during active COVID-19. CDR3 amino acids: CSVAARLDNGYTF. CDR3 in DNA: TGCAGCGTTGCAGCCAGGCTCGATAATGGCTACACCTTC.